This TCR beta chain was recorded in a study of blood T cell repertoires in COVID-19. Looking at the study overall: The study drew acute and convalescent COVID-19 samples from the United States, Italy and Spain.

CDR3 length: 11 amino acids. CDR1 and CDR2 from the germline V gene are ENHRY and SYGVKD. The ends lost 5 bases at V and 8 bases at J; junction bases unmatched: 2. Per the original methods: Amplification of reference gene primers provided the estimated nucleated cell counts. Measured with immunoSEQ multiplex PCR; TCRdb has only the in-frame clones, and not every one. V, J and clone size reflect that table, while D and trimming were determined from the DNA. The table records 68,000 or so clones, roughly 84% of them present only once. The genes are TRBV10-3 and TRBJ1-1; 7 bases match TRBD1. Material for sequencing was peripheral blood. The receptor comes from a man aged 50 or older with active COVID-19. The CDR3 loop reads CAISSTGEAFF. As DNA, the CDR3 is TGTGCCATCAGTTCGACAGGGGAAGCTTTCTTT.